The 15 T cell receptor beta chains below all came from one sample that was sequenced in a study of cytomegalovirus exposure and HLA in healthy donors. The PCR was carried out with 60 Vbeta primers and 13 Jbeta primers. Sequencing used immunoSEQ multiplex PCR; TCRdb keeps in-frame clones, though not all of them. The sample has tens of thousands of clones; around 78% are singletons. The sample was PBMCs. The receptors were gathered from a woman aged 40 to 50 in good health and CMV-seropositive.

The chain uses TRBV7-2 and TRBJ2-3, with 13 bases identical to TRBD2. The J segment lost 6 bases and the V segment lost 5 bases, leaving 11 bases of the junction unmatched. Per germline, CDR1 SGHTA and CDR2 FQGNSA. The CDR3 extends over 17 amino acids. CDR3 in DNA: TGTGCCAGCAGCCGTGTGGGGACTAGCGGGACACTCGATACGCAGTATTTT. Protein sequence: CASSRVGTSGTLDTQYF.

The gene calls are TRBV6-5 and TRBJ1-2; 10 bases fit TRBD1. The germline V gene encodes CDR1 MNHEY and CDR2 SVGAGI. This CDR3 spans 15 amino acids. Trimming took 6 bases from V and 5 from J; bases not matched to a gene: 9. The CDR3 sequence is CASSRDRTGGYGYTF. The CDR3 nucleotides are TGTGCCAGCAGCCGGGATAGGACAGGGGGTTATGGCTACACCTTC.

For the CDR3, the DNA is TGTGCCAGCTCGTCCGGGACAGGGACGATCGGGGAGCTGTTTTTT. Its protein is CASSSGTGTIGELFF. The chain joins TRBV18 to TRBJ2-2; 9 bases are shared with TRBD1. V was clipped by 6 bases and J by 7 bases; unmatched bases: 9. Germline-derived CDR1 and CDR2 are KGHSH and LQKENI. The CDR3 is 15 amino acids. Complete variable domain (other parts from reference TRBV18 and TRBJ2-2): NAGVMQNPRHLVRRRGQEARLRCSPMKGHSHVYWYRQLPEEGLKFMVYLQKENIIDESGMPKERFSAEFPKEGPSILRIQQVVRGDSAAYFCASSSGTGTIGELFFGEGSRLTVL.

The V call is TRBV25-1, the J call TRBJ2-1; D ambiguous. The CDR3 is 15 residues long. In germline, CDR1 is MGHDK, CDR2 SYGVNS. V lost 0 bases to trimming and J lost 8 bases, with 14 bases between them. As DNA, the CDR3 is TGTGCCAGCAGTGAATATGCAGGCCCCAGAGATGAGCAGTTCTTC. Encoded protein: CASSEYAGPRDEQFF.

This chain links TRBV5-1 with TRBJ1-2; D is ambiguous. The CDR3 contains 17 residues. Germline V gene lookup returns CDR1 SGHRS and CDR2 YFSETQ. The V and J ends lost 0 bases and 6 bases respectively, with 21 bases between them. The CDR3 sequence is CASSLASGFQEPHGYTF. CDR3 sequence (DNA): TGCGCCAGCAGCTTGGCCTCGGGATTTCAGGAGCCACATGGCTACACCTTC.

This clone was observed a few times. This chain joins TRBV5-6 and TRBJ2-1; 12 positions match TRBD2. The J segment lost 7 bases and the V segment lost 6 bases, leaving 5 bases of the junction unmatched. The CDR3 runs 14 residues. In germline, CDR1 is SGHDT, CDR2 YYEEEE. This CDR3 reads CASIRLAGENEQFF. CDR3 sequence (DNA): TGTGCCAGCATCCGACTAGCGGGAGAGAATGAGCAGTTCTTC.

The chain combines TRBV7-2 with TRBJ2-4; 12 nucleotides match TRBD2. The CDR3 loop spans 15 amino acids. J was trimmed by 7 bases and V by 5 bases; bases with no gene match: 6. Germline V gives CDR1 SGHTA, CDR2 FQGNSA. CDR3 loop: CASSQGGLAGNIQYF. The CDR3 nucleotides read TGTGCCAGCAGCCAAGGGGGACTAGCGGGTAACATTCAGTACTTC.

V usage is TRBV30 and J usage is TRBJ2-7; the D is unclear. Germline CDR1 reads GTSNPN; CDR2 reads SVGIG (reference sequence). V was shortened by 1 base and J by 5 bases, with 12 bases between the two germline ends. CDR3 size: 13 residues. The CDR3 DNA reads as TGTGCCTGGAGTGGCGGTCCAGTCAACGAGCAGTACTTC. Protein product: CAWSGGPVNEQYF.

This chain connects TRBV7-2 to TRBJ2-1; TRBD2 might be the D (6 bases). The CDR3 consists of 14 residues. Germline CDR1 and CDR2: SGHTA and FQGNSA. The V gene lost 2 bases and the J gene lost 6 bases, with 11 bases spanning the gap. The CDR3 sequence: CASSLFGGSNEQFF. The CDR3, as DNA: TGTGCCAGCAGCTTATTCGGGGGAAGCAATGAGCAGTTCTTC.

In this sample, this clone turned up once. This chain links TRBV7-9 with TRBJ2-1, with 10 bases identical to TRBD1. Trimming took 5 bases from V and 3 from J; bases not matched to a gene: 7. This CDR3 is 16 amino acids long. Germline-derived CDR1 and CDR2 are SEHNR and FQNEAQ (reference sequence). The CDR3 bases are TGTGCCAGCAGCAGCCAGAGGACAGGGGGCTACAATGAGCAGTTCTTC. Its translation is CASSSQRTGGYNEQFF.

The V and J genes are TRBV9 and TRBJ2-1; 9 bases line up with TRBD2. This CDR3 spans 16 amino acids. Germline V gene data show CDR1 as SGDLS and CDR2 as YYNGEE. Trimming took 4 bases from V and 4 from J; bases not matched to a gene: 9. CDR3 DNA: TGTGCCAGCAGCACTAGGCGGGAGGGCACGTACAATGAGCAGTTCTTC. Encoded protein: CASSTRREGTYNEQFF.

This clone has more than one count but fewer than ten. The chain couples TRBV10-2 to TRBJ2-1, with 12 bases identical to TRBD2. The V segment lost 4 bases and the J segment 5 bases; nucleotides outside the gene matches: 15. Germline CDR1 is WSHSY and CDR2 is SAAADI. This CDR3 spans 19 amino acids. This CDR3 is CASSGSQSRLAGGDNEQFF. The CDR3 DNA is TGCGCCAGCAGTGGTTCCCAAAGTCGGCTAGCGGGAGGGGACAATGAGCAGTTCTTC.

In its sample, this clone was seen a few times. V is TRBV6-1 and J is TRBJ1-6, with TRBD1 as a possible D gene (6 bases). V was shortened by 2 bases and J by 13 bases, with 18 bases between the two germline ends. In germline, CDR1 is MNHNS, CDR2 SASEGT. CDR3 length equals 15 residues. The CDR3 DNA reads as TGTGCCAGCAGTGAACTAGGACAGAACAGGTCCCCCCTCCACTTT. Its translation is CASSELGQNRSPLHF.

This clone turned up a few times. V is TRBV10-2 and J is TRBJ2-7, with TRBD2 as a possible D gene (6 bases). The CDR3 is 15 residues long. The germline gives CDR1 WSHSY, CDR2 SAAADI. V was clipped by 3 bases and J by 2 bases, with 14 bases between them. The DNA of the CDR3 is TGCGCCAGCAGTGATTTCCTAGCGCCAACCTACGAGCAGTACTTC. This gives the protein CASSDFLAPTYEQYF.

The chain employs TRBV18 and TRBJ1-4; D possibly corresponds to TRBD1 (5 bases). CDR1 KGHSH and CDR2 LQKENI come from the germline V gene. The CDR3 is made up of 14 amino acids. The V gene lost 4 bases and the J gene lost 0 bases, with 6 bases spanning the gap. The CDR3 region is CASSQGTTNEKLFF. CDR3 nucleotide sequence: TGTGCCAGCTCACAGGGGACAACTAATGAAAAACTGTTTTTT.